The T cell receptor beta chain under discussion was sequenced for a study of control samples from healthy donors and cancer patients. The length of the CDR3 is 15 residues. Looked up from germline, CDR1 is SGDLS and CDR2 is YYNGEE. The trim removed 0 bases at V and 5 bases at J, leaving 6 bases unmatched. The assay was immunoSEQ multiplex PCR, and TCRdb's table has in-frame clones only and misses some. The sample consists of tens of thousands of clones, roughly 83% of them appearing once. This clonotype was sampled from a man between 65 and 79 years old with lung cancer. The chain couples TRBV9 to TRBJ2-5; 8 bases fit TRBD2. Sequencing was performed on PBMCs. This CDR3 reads CASSVARGVGETQYF. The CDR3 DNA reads TGTGCCAGCAGCGTAGCGCGGGGGGTAGGGGAGACCCAGTACTTC.